This entry is about one T cell receptor (beta chain). A read error likely explains this, since a far larger clone differs by one base. TCRdb's table, derived via immunoSEQ multiplex PCR, lists solely in-frame clones and lacks some. The sample consists of 650,000 to 750,000 clones, 72% of them appearing once. The sample comes from a study of shared clonotypes between healthy human individuals. Trimming removed 5 bases from V and 0 bases from J, with 6 bases in between. This CDR3 is built from 13 residues. Germline CDR1 is SGHNT and CDR2 is YENEEA. The chain employs TRBV11-3 and TRBJ2-3; no definite D call. Sequenced material: memory CD4+ T cells sorted from blood. Subset defined: CD45RA-negative fraction. The sequence was collected from a woman aged 25 to 45 in good health. CDR3 nucleotide sequence: TGTGCCAGCAGCCCCCCCAGCACAGATACGCAGTATTTT. It specifies CASSPPSTDTQYF.